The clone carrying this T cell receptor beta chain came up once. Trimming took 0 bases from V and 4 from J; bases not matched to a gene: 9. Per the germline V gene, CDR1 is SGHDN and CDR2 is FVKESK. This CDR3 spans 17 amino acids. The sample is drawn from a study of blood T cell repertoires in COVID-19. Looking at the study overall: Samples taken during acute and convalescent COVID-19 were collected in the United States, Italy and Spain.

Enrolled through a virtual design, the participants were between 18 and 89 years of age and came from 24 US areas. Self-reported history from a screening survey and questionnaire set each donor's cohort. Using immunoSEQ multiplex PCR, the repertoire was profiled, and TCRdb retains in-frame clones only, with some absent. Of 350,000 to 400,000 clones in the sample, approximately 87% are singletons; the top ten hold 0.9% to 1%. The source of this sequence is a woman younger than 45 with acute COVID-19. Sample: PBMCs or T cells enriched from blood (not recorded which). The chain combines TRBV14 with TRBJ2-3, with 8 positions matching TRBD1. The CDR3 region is CASSQDLLRQGSDTQYF. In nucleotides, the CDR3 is TGTGCCAGCAGCCAAGATCTACTAAGACAGGGGTCAGATACGCAGTATTTT.